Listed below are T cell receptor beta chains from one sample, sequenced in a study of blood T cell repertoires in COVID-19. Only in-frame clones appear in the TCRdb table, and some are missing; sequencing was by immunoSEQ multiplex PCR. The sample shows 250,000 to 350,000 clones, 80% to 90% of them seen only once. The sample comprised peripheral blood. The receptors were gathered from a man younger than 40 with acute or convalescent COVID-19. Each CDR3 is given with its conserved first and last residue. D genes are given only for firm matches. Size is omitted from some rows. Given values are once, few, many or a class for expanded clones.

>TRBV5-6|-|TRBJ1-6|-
CASSLIRADPRNSPLHF
TGTGCCAGCAGCTTGATCCGAGCAGACCCGCGGAATTCACCCCTCCACTTT
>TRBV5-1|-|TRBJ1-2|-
CASSLAGSYGYTF
TGCGCCAGCAGCTTGGCAGGGTCCTATGGCTACACCTTC
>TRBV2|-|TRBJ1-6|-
CASTRLGTRSSYNSPLHF
TGTGCCAGCACCAGACTGGGGACAAGGAGCTCCTATAATTCACCCCTCCACTTT
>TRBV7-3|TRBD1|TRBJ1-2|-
CASSQDRDGYGYTF
TGTGCCAGCAGCCAGGACAGGGACGGCTATGGCTACACCTTC
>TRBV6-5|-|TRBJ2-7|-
CAIYREGGYHEQYF
TGTGCCATTTACCGAGAGGGCGGATACCACGAGCAGTACTTC
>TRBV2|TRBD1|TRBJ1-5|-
CASSGQTGGNQPQHF
TGTGCCAGCAGTGGCCAGACAGGGGGCAATCAGCCCCAGCATTTT
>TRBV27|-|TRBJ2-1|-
CASSRLAGLLNEQFF
TGTGCCAGCAGCCGACTGGCCGGACTACTCAATGAGCAGTTCTTC
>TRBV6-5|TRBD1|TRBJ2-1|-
CASSTGTGNNNEQFF
TGTGCCAGCAGTACCGGGACAGGGAACAACAATGAGCAGTTCTTC
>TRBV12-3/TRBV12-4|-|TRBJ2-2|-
CAVGGAVGELFF
TGTGCCGTTGGGGGGGCAGTCGGGGAGCTGTTTTTT
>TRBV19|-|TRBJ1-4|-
CASRGIAFRRGNYEKLFF
TGTGCCAGTAGAGGTATTGCGTTTAGGAGGGGAAATTATGAAAAACTGTTTTTT
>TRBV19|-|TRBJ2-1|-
CASRTGYNEQFF
TGTGCCAGTAGGACAGGCTACAATGAGCAGTTCTTC
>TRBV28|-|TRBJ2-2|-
CASTLGRTTNTGELFF
TGTGCCAGCACCCTCGGAAGGACAACGAACACCGGGGAGCTGTTTTTT
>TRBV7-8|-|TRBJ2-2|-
CASSGREQTGELFF
TGTGCCAGCAGCGGTAGGGAGCAGACCGGGGAGCTGTTTTTT
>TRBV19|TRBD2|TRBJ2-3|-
CASSRLAGGADTQYF
TGTGCCAGTAGTCGTTTAGCGGGGGGGGCAGATACGCAGTATTTT
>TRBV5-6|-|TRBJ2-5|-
CASSLFSPAVQETQYF
TGTGCCAGCAGCTTGTTTTCCCCCGCGGTGCAAGAGACCCAGTACTTC
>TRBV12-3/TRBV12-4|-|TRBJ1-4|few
CASSPFREKLFF
TGTGCCAGCAGTCCCTTCAGGGAAAAACTGTTTTTT
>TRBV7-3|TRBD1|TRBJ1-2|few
CASSNRGDYGYTF
TGTGCCAGCAGCAACAGGGGAGACTATGGCTACACCTTC
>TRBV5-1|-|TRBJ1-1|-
CASSRSDNSRAFF
TGCGCCAGCAGTCGAAGTGACAATTCACGAGCTTTCTTT
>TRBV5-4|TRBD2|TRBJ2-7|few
CASSLGQAGGVYEQYF
TGTGCCAGCAGCTTGGGTCAGGCGGGAGGGGTCTACGAGCAGTACTTC
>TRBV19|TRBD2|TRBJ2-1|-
CASSTLGSGGRNEQFF
TGTGCCAGTAGTACCCTGGGGTCGGGAGGAAGGAATGAGCAGTTCTTC
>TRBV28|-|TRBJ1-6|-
CASSFYTNNSPLHF
TGTGCCAGCAGTTTTTACACTAATAATTCACCCCTCCACTTT
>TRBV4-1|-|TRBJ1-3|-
CASSPGGPGVSGNTIYF
TGCGCCAGCAGCCCCGGAGGGCCGGGGGTCTCTGGAAACACCATATATTTT
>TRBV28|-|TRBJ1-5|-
CASTLGGTGNQPQHF
TGTGCCAGCACCCTCGGGGGGACCGGCAATCAGCCCCAGCATTTT
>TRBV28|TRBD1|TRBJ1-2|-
CASSPETTGGGYGYTF
TGTGCCAGCAGTCCAGAGACAACAGGGGGCGGCTATGGCTACACCTTC
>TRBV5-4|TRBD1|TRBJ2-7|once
CAFRQGVTYEQYF
TGTGCCTTCAGACAGGGGGTAACCTACGAGCAGTACTTC
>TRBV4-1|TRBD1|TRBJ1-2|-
CASSHRGQEGGYTF
TGCGCCAGCAGCCACAGGGGACAGGAAGGCGGCTACACCTTC
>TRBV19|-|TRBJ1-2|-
CASSTGPGGYTF
TGTGCCAGTAGTACCGGACCAGGGGGCTACACCTTC
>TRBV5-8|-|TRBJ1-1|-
CASSLALYSGGFWTEAFF
TGTGCCAGCAGCTTGGCCCTTTATAGTGGGGGGTTTTGGACTGAAGCTTTCTTT
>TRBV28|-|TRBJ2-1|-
CASSLRSSFYNEQFF
TGTGCCAGCAGTTTGCGAAGTTCCTTCTACAATGAGCAGTTCTTC
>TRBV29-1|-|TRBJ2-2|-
CSVEASVRNTGELFF
TGCAGCGTTGAGGCTAGCGTTAGGAACACCGGGGAGCTGTTTTTT
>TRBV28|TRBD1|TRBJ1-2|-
CASSKRQGIGYTF
TGTGCCAGCAGCAAACGACAGGGGATCGGCTACACCTTC
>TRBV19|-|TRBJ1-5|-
CASSIVAGPGDQPQHF
TGTGCCAGTAGTATAGTAGCGGGGCCGGGGGATCAGCCCCAGCATTTT
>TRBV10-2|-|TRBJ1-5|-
CASSERQANQPQHF
TGCGCCAGCAGTGAGAGGCAGGCCAATCAGCCCCAGCATTTT
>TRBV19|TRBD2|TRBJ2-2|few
CASSTSGANTGELFF
TGTGCCAGTAGCACTAGCGGTGCGAACACCGGGGAGCTGTTTTTT
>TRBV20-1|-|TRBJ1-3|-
CSASSPGNTIYF
TGCAGTGCTAGTAGCCCTGGAAACACCATATATTTT
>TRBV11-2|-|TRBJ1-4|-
CASSPGHFNEKLFF
TGTGCCAGCAGCCCGGGACATTTTAATGAAAAACTGTTTTTT
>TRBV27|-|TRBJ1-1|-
CASSSWLNTEAFF
TGTGCCAGCAGTTCTTGGCTGAACACTGAAGCTTTCTTT
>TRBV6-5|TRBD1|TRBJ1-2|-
CASLSTGNGGYTF
TGTGCCAGTCTATCGACAGGGAACGGTGGCTACACCTTC
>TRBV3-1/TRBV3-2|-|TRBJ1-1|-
CASSPPGDTNTEAFF
TGTGCCAGCAGCCCCCCCGGGGACACTAACACTGAAGCTTTCTTT
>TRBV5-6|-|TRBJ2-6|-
CASSTFTLAGNGANVLTF
TGTGCCAGCAGCACTTTTACACTAGCAGGGAACGGGGCCAACGTCCTGACTTTC
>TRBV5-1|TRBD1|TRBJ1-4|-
CASGTGSNEKLFF
TGCGCCAGCGGGACAGGCAGTAATGAAAAACTGTTTTTT
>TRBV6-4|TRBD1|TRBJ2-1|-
CASSGTGGPNEQFF
TGTGCCAGCAGTGGAACAGGGGGCCCTAATGAGCAGTTCTTC
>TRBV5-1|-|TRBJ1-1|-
CASSLEQGDKAFF
TGCGCCAGCAGCTTAGAACAGGGAGATAAAGCTTTCTTT
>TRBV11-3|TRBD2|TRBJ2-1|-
CASSLGGLAGGLNNEQFF
TGTGCCAGCAGCTTAGGGGGACTAGCGGGAGGGTTGAACAATGAGCAGTTCTTC
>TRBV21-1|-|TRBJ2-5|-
CASSKGPRAGSPTNSGTETQYF
TGTGCCAGCAGCAAAGGCCCCCGGGCGGGGTCCCCAACCAACTCAGGAACAGAGACCCAGTACTTC
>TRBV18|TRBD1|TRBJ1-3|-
CASSPPGTAWLSGNTIYF
TGTGCCAGCTCACCACCTGGGACAGCCTGGCTCTCTGGAAACACCATATATTTT
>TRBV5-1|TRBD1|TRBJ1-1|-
CASSSRQGRDTEAFF
TGCGCCAGCAGCTCCCGACAGGGGCGGGACACTGAAGCTTTCTTT
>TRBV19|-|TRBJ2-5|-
CASRTGETQYF
TGTGCCAGTAGAACCGGAGAGACCCAGTACTTC
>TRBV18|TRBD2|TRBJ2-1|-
CASSPASGRAANEQFF
TGTGCCAGCTCACCAGCTAGCGGGAGGGCCGCCAATGAGCAGTTCTTC
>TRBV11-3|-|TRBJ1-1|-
CASSFVRDTEAFF
TGTGCCAGCAGCTTCGTACGGGACACTGAAGCTTTCTTT